This is a list of T cell receptor beta chains from one sample in a study of T cell changes during pregnancy in multiple sclerosis. The method was immunoSEQ multiplex PCR; TCRdb's version includes in-frame clones alone and lacks a portion of them. The sample contains roughly 40,000 clones, roughly nine tenths of which appear only once. The sequencing used peripheral blood, collected before pregnancy. Every receptor here comes from a female donor with multiple sclerosis, enrolled in a pregnancy study. The CDR3 runs from the conserved cysteine through the conserved F or W. The order of the fields is V gene, clone size, J gene, D gene, CDR3 DNA, CDR3 protein. D genes are given only for firm matches. A clone size is listed for some rows: how often the clone was seen (once, few, many), or a class if it is expanded.

v_gene: TRBV10-1
abundance: -
j_gene: TRBJ2-3
d_gene: TRBD1
CDR3nt: TGCGCCAGCAGTAGGGGGACAGGGGGACCAGATACGCAGTATTTT
CDR3aa: CASSRGTGGPDTQYF

v_gene: TRBV4-1
abundance: -
j_gene: TRBJ2-7
d_gene: -
CDR3nt: TGCGCCAGCAGCCAAGAAAGGGCCTTTGGAGGGGACGAGCAGTACTTC
CDR3aa: CASSQERAFGGDEQYF

v_gene: TRBV19
abundance: -
j_gene: TRBJ2-1
d_gene: -
CDR3nt: TGTGCCAGTAGCACAGGGAGAGGGCTCAATGAGCAGTTCTTC
CDR3aa: CASSTGRGLNEQFF

v_gene: TRBV7-6
abundance: -
j_gene: TRBJ2-6
d_gene: -
CDR3nt: TGTGCCAGCAGCACAGAAAGGAATTCTGGGGCCAACGTCCTGACTTTC
CDR3aa: CASSTERNSGANVLTF

v_gene: TRBV6-6
abundance: -
j_gene: TRBJ1-3
d_gene: TRBD1
CDR3nt: TGTGCCAGCAGCCGGACAGGGACTGGAAACACCATATATTTT
CDR3aa: CASSRTGTGNTIYF

v_gene: TRBV11-3
abundance: -
j_gene: TRBJ2-1
d_gene: -
CDR3nt: TGTGCCAGCAGCTTATCCGGCAATGAGCAGTTCTTC
CDR3aa: CASSLSGNEQFF

v_gene: TRBV30
abundance: -
j_gene: TRBJ2-2
d_gene: TRBD1
CDR3nt: TGTGCCTGGAGTGGCGAGACAGGGGGCGGAAGGGGGGACACCGGGGAGCTGTTTTTT
CDR3aa: CAWSGETGGGRGDTGELFF

v_gene: TRBV5-1
abundance: -
j_gene: TRBJ1-2
d_gene: TRBD1
CDR3nt: TGCGCCAGCAGCCCGGGGACAGGTACTAACTATGGCTACACCTTC
CDR3aa: CASSPGTGTNYGYTF

v_gene: TRBV27
abundance: -
j_gene: TRBJ2-7
d_gene: -
CDR3nt: TGTGCCAGCAGTTTATCGTGGGGGGATGGCGAGCAGTACTTC
CDR3aa: CASSLSWGDGEQYF

v_gene: TRBV6-4
abundance: -
j_gene: TRBJ2-3
d_gene: -
CDR3nt: TGTGCCAGCAGTGACTCGGCGGGGGCGGGTGATACGCAGTATTTT
CDR3aa: CASSDSAGAGDTQYF

v_gene: TRBV28
abundance: -
j_gene: TRBJ1-2
d_gene: -
CDR3nt: TGTGCCAGCAGTTCCGGGACAAAGGGTGGAGGCTACACCTTC
CDR3aa: CASSSGTKGGGYTF

v_gene: TRBV19
abundance: -
j_gene: TRBJ1-5
d_gene: TRBD1
CDR3nt: TGTGCCAGTAGTAACGGTCGGACAGGGCGCCCTCAGCCCCAGCATTTT
CDR3aa: CASSNGRTGRPQPQHF

v_gene: TRBV5-1
abundance: -
j_gene: TRBJ2-1
d_gene: TRBD2
CDR3nt: TGCGCCAGCAGCTTTGGAGGGAGGGCCCGAAACAATGAGCAGTTCTTC
CDR3aa: CASSFGGRARNNEQFF

v_gene: TRBV27
abundance: -
j_gene: TRBJ2-7
d_gene: -
CDR3nt: TGTGCCAGCAGCACTTCTCACGAGCAGTACTTC
CDR3aa: CASSTSHEQYF

v_gene: TRBV19
abundance: few
j_gene: TRBJ1-2
d_gene: -
CDR3nt: TGTGCCAGTAGTATCCGGACGGCGGGGGGCTACACCTTC
CDR3aa: CASSIRTAGGYTF

v_gene: TRBV7-4
abundance: -
j_gene: TRBJ1-2
d_gene: TRBD1
CDR3nt: TGTGCCATAAGGGCAGGGGGCGTTTCAAGCTATGGCTACACCTTC
CDR3aa: CAIRAGGVSSYGYTF

v_gene: TRBV7-2
abundance: -
j_gene: TRBJ1-4
d_gene: -
CDR3nt: TGTGCCAGCAGCTTAAACCGGGGGGATAATGAAAAACTGTTTTTT
CDR3aa: CASSLNRGDNEKLFF

v_gene: TRBV14
abundance: -
j_gene: TRBJ2-5
d_gene: TRBD1
CDR3nt: TGTGCCAGCAGCCGGGGACAGGGGTTAAGGGAGACCCAGTACTTC
CDR3aa: CASSRGQGLRETQYF

v_gene: TRBV27
abundance: few
j_gene: TRBJ2-1
d_gene: TRBD2
CDR3nt: TGTGCCAGCAGTTTAGGGCGGGAGGGCCCCTACAATGAGCAGTTCTTC
CDR3aa: CASSLGREGPYNEQFF

v_gene: TRBV7-2
abundance: -
j_gene: TRBJ1-4
d_gene: -
CDR3nt: TGTGCCAGCAGCCCAGGAACTAATGAAAAACTGTTTTTT
CDR3aa: CASSPGTNEKLFF

v_gene: TRBV18
abundance: few
j_gene: TRBJ1-4
d_gene: -
CDR3nt: TGTGCCAGCTCACCTCGACAGAATGAAAAACTGTTTTTT
CDR3aa: CASSPRQNEKLFF

v_gene: TRBV12-2
abundance: once
j_gene: TRBJ2-4
d_gene: -
CDR3nt: TGTGCAAGTCGCTTAGCGTCTAGCGGGAGGGAAAGACTAGCCAAAAACATTCAGTACTTC
CDR3aa: CASRLASSGRERLAKNIQYF

v_gene: TRBV27
abundance: -
j_gene: TRBJ2-1
d_gene: -
CDR3nt: TGTGCCAGCAGTCACCGGTCAGGGACTTACAATGAGCAGTTCTTC
CDR3aa: CASSHRSGTYNEQFF

v_gene: TRBV4-3
abundance: -
j_gene: TRBJ2-2
d_gene: -
CDR3nt: TGCGCCAGCAGCCAGCGATACTTGAACACCGGGGAGCTGTTTTTT
CDR3aa: CASSQRYLNTGELFF

v_gene: TRBV5-4
abundance: -
j_gene: TRBJ2-3
d_gene: -
CDR3nt: TGTGCCAGCAGTTTGCAGGGGAGCACAGATACGCAGTATTTT
CDR3aa: CASSLQGSTDTQYF

v_gene: TRBV30
abundance: -
j_gene: TRBJ2-7
d_gene: -
CDR3nt: TGTGCCTGGAAGAACAGTTATGAGCAGTACTTC
CDR3aa: CAWKNSYEQYF

v_gene: TRBV18
abundance: -
j_gene: TRBJ2-1
d_gene: TRBD2
CDR3nt: TGTGCCAGCTCACTAAGCGGGAGTTACAATGAGCAGTTCTTC
CDR3aa: CASSLSGSYNEQFF

v_gene: TRBV5-6
abundance: -
j_gene: TRBJ2-7
d_gene: -
CDR3nt: TGTGCCAGCAGCCTAGACAGAACCTACGAGCAGTACTTC
CDR3aa: CASSLDRTYEQYF

v_gene: TRBV19
abundance: -
j_gene: TRBJ2-7
d_gene: -
CDR3nt: TGTGCCAGTCTCCCAAACAATAACAGGGCCAGCGAGCAGTACTTC
CDR3aa: CASLPNNNRASEQYF

v_gene: TRBV14
abundance: -
j_gene: TRBJ2-7
d_gene: -
CDR3nt: TGTGCCAGCAGCCAAGGATTGGCTAGTCGCGAGCAGTACTTC
CDR3aa: CASSQGLASREQYF

v_gene: TRBV9
abundance: -
j_gene: TRBJ1-5
d_gene: TRBD1
CDR3nt: TGTGCCAGCAGCCCAGGGGGGTTGAGCAATCAGCCCCAGCATTTT
CDR3aa: CASSPGGLSNQPQHF

v_gene: TRBV11-3
abundance: once
j_gene: TRBJ2-7
d_gene: TRBD2
CDR3nt: TGTGCCAGCAGCTTAGGCGGGGGTCACGAGCAGTACTTC
CDR3aa: CASSLGGGHEQYF

v_gene: TRBV7-9
abundance: -
j_gene: TRBJ1-1
d_gene: -
CDR3nt: TGTGCCAGCAGCTTATCCGGGTTAAACACTGAAGCTTTCTTT
CDR3aa: CASSLSGLNTEAFF

v_gene: TRBV7-2
abundance: -
j_gene: TRBJ1-3
d_gene: -
CDR3nt: TGTGCCAGCAGCTTAGTGGGGGCAGAACTTGGAAACACCATATATTTT
CDR3aa: CASSLVGAELGNTIYF

v_gene: TRBV7-2
abundance: -
j_gene: TRBJ2-1
d_gene: TRBD2
CDR3nt: TGTGCCAGCAGCCGGGGACTAGCGGGAGTAGGGAATGAGCAGTTCTTC
CDR3aa: CASSRGLAGVGNEQFF

v_gene: TRBV7-9
abundance: -
j_gene: TRBJ2-2
d_gene: TRBD2
CDR3nt: TGTGCCAGCAGCTTAGTAGCGGGAGGCGCCGGGGAGCTGTTTTTT
CDR3aa: CASSLVAGGAGELFF

v_gene: TRBV5-1
abundance: -
j_gene: TRBJ1-2
d_gene: TRBD1
CDR3nt: TGCGCCAGCAGCTTGGGGGACAGGACAGCCTATGGCTACACCTTC
CDR3aa: CASSLGDRTAYGYTF

v_gene: TRBV28
abundance: -
j_gene: TRBJ1-1
d_gene: -
CDR3nt: TGTGCCAGCAGTTTATCGCCGACCGGGGAGGTCGCTTTCTTT
CDR3aa: CASSLSPTGEVAFF

v_gene: TRBV6-1
abundance: -
j_gene: TRBJ2-7
d_gene: TRBD2
CDR3nt: TGTGCCAGCAGTTCCCTAGCGGGCCCCTACGAGCAGTACTTC
CDR3aa: CASSSLAGPYEQYF

v_gene: TRBV7-9
abundance: -
j_gene: TRBJ1-5
d_gene: TRBD1
CDR3nt: TGTGCCAGCAGCCGACAGGGGGATCAGCCCCAGCATTTT
CDR3aa: CASSRQGDQPQHF

v_gene: TRBV5-6
abundance: -
j_gene: TRBJ2-5
d_gene: TRBD2
CDR3nt: TGTGCCAGCAGCTTAGCGGGAGAGGGGACCCAAGAGACCCAGTACTTC
CDR3aa: CASSLAGEGTQETQYF

v_gene: TRBV14
abundance: once
j_gene: TRBJ1-4
d_gene: -
CDR3nt: TGTGCCAGCACCCCTCCCGGGATTCTAAATGAAAAACTGTTTTTT
CDR3aa: CASTPPGILNEKLFF